These 15 T cell receptor beta chains were sequenced from one sample in a study of blood T cells in healthy people across ages. Sample-barcoded 5' priming and a J-beta primer mix drove a second PCR of 7 to 11 cycles. In TCRdb, the 5' RACE reads were re-called with MiXCR into one record per CDR3 protein. Among about 1 million distinct CDR3 sequences listed, 40% to 45% were seen once. Input material: blood. These receptors were collected from a woman in her sixties in good health.

This clonotype has a handful of counts. This chain's CDR3 is CASSLEGSGRAHYNEQFF. Written as DNA, the CDR3 is TGCGCCAGCAGCTTGGAGGGTAGCGGGAGAGCTCACTACAATGAGCAGTTCTTC. The chain joins TRBV5-1 to TRBJ2-1, with 9 bases aligning to TRBD2. Looked up from germline, CDR1 is SGHRS and CDR2 is YFSETQ. The CDR3 has 18 amino acids. J was trimmed by 3 bases and V by 0 bases; bases with no gene match: 10.

This clonotype was seen many times. CDR3 coding DNA: TGTGCCACCAGCAGAGATCAAGGCGGTGCAGATACGCAGTATTTT. As protein: CATSRDQGGADTQYF. The V gene is TRBV15, the J gene TRBJ2-3; no definite D call. Germline V gives CDR1 LNHNV, CDR2 YYDKDF (reference sequence). The CDR3 runs to 15 residues. The germline V and J ends were trimmed by 0 bases and 4 bases, with 11 bases remaining between them. Combining the CDR3 with reference TRBV15 and TRBJ2-3 gives the whole variable domain DAMVIQNPRYQVTQFGKPVTLSCSQTLNHNVMYWYQQKSSQAPKLLFHYYDKDFNNEADTPDNFQSRRPNTSFCFLDIRSPGLGDTAMYLCATSRDQGGADTQYFGPGTRLTVL.

The chain couples TRBV20-1 to TRBJ2-3, with TRBD2 matching 10 bases. V was clipped by 2 bases and J by 4 bases; unmatched bases: 6. CDR3 length equals 15 residues. Germline V gives CDR1 DFQATT, CDR2 SNEGSKA (reference sequence). The CDR3: CSARPWTSGPDTQYF. The DNA for the CDR3 is TGCAGTGCTAGACCCTGGACTAGCGGACCAGATACGCAGTATTTT.

The chain couples TRBV20-1 to TRBJ2-1, with D perhaps matching TRBD2 (5 bases). V was clipped by 3 bases and J by 8 bases, with 11 bases between them. The CDR3 totals 12 residues. Germline values: CDR1 DFQATT, CDR2 SNEGSKA (reference sequence). CDR3 DNA sequence: TGCAGTGCTAGGTCCTCCGGGGATGAGCAGTTCTTC. It codes for CSARSSGDEQFF.

Worth noting for this clonotype: The junction and the germline gene differ at one end; a read error may be behind it. This sequence joins TRBV5-1 and TRBJ2-3; 7 nucleotides agree with TRBD2. The CDR3 runs 16 residues. Germline V gives CDR1 SGHRS, CDR2 YFSETQ. This CDR3 reads CASSFSLATSTDTQYF. The DNA of the CDR3 is TGCGCTAGCAGCTTCTCACTAGCGACCAGCACAGATACGCAGTATTTT.

V usage is TRBV28 and J usage is TRBJ2-7; 8 bases line up with TRBD2. Losses at the gene ends were 6 bases for V and 2 bases for J; bases not matched to a gene: 6. CDR3 size: 14 residues. The germline gives CDR1 MDHEN, CDR2 SYDVKM. CDR3 loop: CASRDTSGAYEQYF. Here the CDR3 DNA reads TGTGCCAGCAGGGATACTAGCGGTGCCTACGAGCAGTACTTC.

This clonotype showed up just a few times. This rearrangement joins TRBV5-1 to TRBJ2-7, with D perhaps matching TRBD1 (7 bases). V was shortened by 4 bases and J by 4 bases, with 15 bases between the two germline ends. The CDR3 length is 14 residues. Germline V lookup: CDR1 SGHRS, CDR2 YFSETQ. CDR3 coding DNA: TGCGCCAGCAGCCCGGGGGACAGAGAGTACGAGCAGTACTTC. Amino acids: CASSPGDREYEQYF.

The rearrangement links TRBV25-1 to TRBJ1-2; D unresolved. The CDR3 totals 11 residues. The germline CDR1 and CDR2 sequences are MGHDK and SYGVNS. The V end lost 4 bases, the J end lost 8 bases, and 8 bases lay between the germline ends. CDR3 protein: CASSVNGGYTF. The CDR3 nucleotides read TGTGCCAGCAGTGTGAATGGCGGCTACACCTTC.

The chain has TRBV20-1 and TRBJ2-1; either TRBD1 or TRBD2 may supply D (5 bases each). CDR1 DFQATT and CDR2 SNEGSKA come from the germline V gene (reference sequence). The CDR3 has 13 amino acids. Trimming cost V 1 base and J 10 bases, with 14 bases left between them. DNA of the CDR3: TGCAGTGCTAGAGCGGGGACCAACAGGGAGCAGTTCTTC. Protein sequence: CSARAGTNREQFF.

This clonotype occurred a few times. The chain has TRBV9 and TRBJ2-7, with 15 bases lining up with TRBD2. The CDR3 totals 17 residues. The germline V gene has CDR1 SGDLS and CDR2 YYNGEE. Trimming took 3 bases from V and 1 from J; bases not matched to a gene: 5. CDR3 DNA: TGTGCCAGCAGCGCCGGACTAGCGGGAGGGAGATCCTACGAGCAGTACTTC. The encoded protein is CASSAGLAGGRSYEQYF. The full variable domain, its missing parts supplied by reference TRBV9 and TRBJ2-7, is DSGVTQTPKHLITATGQRVTLRCSPRSGDLSVYWYQQSLDQGLQFLIQYYNGEERAKGNILERFSAQQFPDLHSELNLSSLELGDSALYFCASSAGLAGGRSYEQYFGPGTRLTVT.

In nucleotides, the CDR3 is TGTGCCAGCAGCCCCCCACTAGTCCCGGTCCAGGATACGCAGTATTTT. Its translation is CASSPPLVPVQDTQYF. V and J are TRBV4-2 and TRBJ2-3, with D maybe TRBD2 (5 bases). With 4 bases removed from V and 6 bases from J, the gap between germline ends came to 20 bases. The CDR3 covers 16 residues. Germline V CDR1 and CDR2: LGHNA, YNFKEQ.

The rearrangement uses TRBV13 and TRBJ2-3; maybe TRBD1 (6 bases). The CDR3 has 15 amino acids. The germline V and J ends were trimmed by 6 bases and 0 bases, with 13 bases remaining between them. Germline CDR1 PRHDT, CDR2 FYEKMQ (reference sequence). CDR3 DNA: TGTGCCAGCAGTCAAGGACAGTTTAGCACAGATACGCAGTATTTT. Its translation: CASSQGQFSTDTQYF.

The rearrangement uses TRBV28 and TRBJ2-5, with 9 bases that match TRBD2. The junction had 12 bases not matched to a gene; V was cut back by 4 bases and J by 6 bases. This CDR3 is 16 amino acids long. Germline V gene sequence: CDR1 MDHEN, CDR2 SYDVKM. This CDR3 reads CASSWGLGTSLQTQYF. The CDR3 bases are TGTGCCAGCAGTTGGGGGTTGGGGACTAGCTTGCAGACCCAGTACTTC.

This clonotype was seen a few times. The chain links TRBV7-9 to TRBJ1-3; D is ambiguous. The V gene lost 6 bases and the J gene lost 4 bases, with 13 bases spanning the gap. The CDR3 spans 14 residues. Germline lookup yields CDR1 SEHNR and CDR2 FQNEAQ (reference sequence). In DNA, the CDR3 is TGTGCCAGCAGTACCTGGACCGCGGGAAACACCATATATTTT. This encodes CASSTWTAGNTIYF.

This clonotype was found a few times. The V and J genes are TRBV29-1 and TRBJ2-5; D unresolved. Germline-derived CDR1 and CDR2 are SQVTM and ANQGSEA. Trimming removed 6 bases from V and 5 bases from J, with 13 bases in between. This CDR3 has 12 amino acids. The DNA of the CDR3 is TGCAGCGTCGATCCCGGTATCGAGACCCAGTACTTC. This translates into CSVDPGIETQYF. Filled out from reference TRBV29-1 and TRBJ2-5, the complete variable domain reads SAVISQKPSRDICQRGTSLTIQCQVDSQVTMMFWYRQQPGQSLTLIATANQGSEATYESGFVIDKFPISRPNLTFSTLTVSNMSPEDSSIYLCSVDPGIETQYFGPGTRLLVL.